The 14 T cell receptor beta chains below come from one sample, sequenced in a study of early T cells in non-severe SARS-CoV-2 infection. TCRdb redid the calling of the 5' RACE reads with MiXCR, one entry per CDR3 protein. The data hold over 45,000 distinct CDR3 sequences, with around 15% observed a single time. The sample here was whole blood, taken at baseline. These receptors came from an adult who was a healthcare worker with PCR-confirmed SARS-CoV-2 infection or an uninfected control (not recorded which).

This chain uses TRBV9 with TRBJ2-5; D is perhaps TRBD1 (6 bases). The CDR3 covers 16 residues. The germline gives CDR1 SGDLS, CDR2 YYNGEE. With 4 bases removed from V and 0 bases from J, the gap between germline ends came to 16 bases. In DNA form, the CDR3 reads TGTGCCAGCAGCTCATACGGGACATCGTACCAAGAGACCCAGTACTTC. This sequence encodes CASSSYGTSYQETQYF.

This rearrangement joins TRBV27 to TRBJ2-7, with D hard to call. Germline values: CDR1 MNHEY, CDR2 SMNVEV (reference sequence). This CDR3 spans 11 amino acids. Deletions cut 7 bases from V and 5 bases from J, with 9 bases between. The CDR3 region has the DNA TGTGCCAGCACCCTCCGCCACGAGCAGTACTTC. Protein product: CASTLRHEQYF.

The chain joins TRBV3-1 to TRBJ2-1; unclear D gene. The CDR3 is 14 residues long. The V gene lost 5 bases and the J gene lost 10 bases, with 18 bases spanning the gap. CDR1 LGHDT and CDR2 YNNKEL come from the germline V gene (reference sequence). The CDR3 loop reads CASSFQPYTAEQFF. The CDR3 DNA follows: TGTGCCAGCAGCTTTCAGCCTTACACCGCGGAGCAGTTCTTC.

This clonotype was detected a few times. V is TRBV5-1 and J is TRBJ2-3, with D perhaps TRBD2 (6 bases). Germline CDR1 and CDR2: SGHRS and YFSETQ. V gave up 5 bases and J gave up 5 bases, with 12 bases separating them. The CDR3 is 13 amino acids. For the CDR3, the DNA is TGCGCCAGCAGGTTGTCGGAGGGAGATACGCAGTATTTT. Translation gives CASRLSEGDTQYF.

Here the CDR3 DNA reads TGTGCCACGGGACTAGCGGGCTCTCTAGCCAAAAACATTCAGTACTTC. This gives the protein CATGLAGSLAKNIQYF. V usage is TRBV5-6 and J usage is TRBJ2-4, with 12 bases identical to TRBD2. With V trimmed by 9 bases and J by 0 bases, 7 bases remained unmatched. This CDR3 region has 16 residues. Germline CDR1 is SGHDT and CDR2 is YYEEEE.

The chain uses TRBV10-1 and TRBJ2-5; 7 nucleotides line up with TRBD2. J gave up 4 bases and V 2 bases, and 4 bases lay outside the gene matches. The CDR3 loop spans 14 amino acids. Looked up from germline, CDR1 is WNHNN and CDR2 is SYGVQD (reference sequence). The chain's CDR3 is CASSEAGAPETQYF. DNA of the CDR3: TGCGCCAGCAGTGAGGCGGGAGCCCCAGAGACCCAGTACTTC.

This clonotype was detected a few times. V gene TRBV12-5 combines with J gene TRBJ1-2, with a weak D call TRBD1 (5 bases). The germline gives CDR1 LGHNT, CDR2 FRNRAP. Trimming cost V 1 base and J 4 bases, with 13 bases left between them. The CDR3 length is 15 residues. CDR3 bases: TGTGCTAGTGGTTTGGCGAGGGGCTTCGGCTATGGCTACACCTTC. Its translation: CASGLARGFGYGYTF.

This clonotype was seen ten or more times. The CDR3 region has the DNA TGCGCCAGCAGCTTAGACGGTCGCGAGCAGTACTTC. Translation: CASSLDGREQYF. The chain employs TRBV5-1 and TRBJ2-7; D remains unclear. The germline gives CDR1 SGHRS, CDR2 YFSETQ. There are 12 residues in the CDR3. Trimming removed 2 bases from V and 6 bases from J, with 9 bases in between. The whole variable domain, filled in from reference TRBV5-1 and TRBJ2-7, reads KAGVTQTPRYLIKTRGQQVTLSCSPISGHRSVSWYQQTPGQGLQFLFEYFSETQRNKGNFPGRFSGRQFSNSRSEMNVSTLELGDSALYLCASSLDGREQYFGPGTRLTVT.

This clonotype came up many times. The chain is built from TRBV13 and TRBJ2-3, with no clear D. Germline CDR1 is PRHDT and CDR2 is FYEKMQ (reference sequence). The CDR3 is 12 amino acids. V dropped 5 bases and J dropped 6 bases, with 9 bases sitting between them. The CDR3 region has the DNA TGTGCCAGCAGCCTCCGACTCGATACGCAGTATTTT. Its translation is CASSLRLDTQYF.

This clonotype has a count of ten or more. CDR3 nucleotides: TGTGCCAGCAGTTTAGTTGGGGGAGGCGAGCAGTACTTC. Translated, it gives CASSLVGGGEQYF. The chain links TRBV12-3 or TRBV12-4 to TRBJ2-7; a possible D gene is TRBD2 (6 bases). The CDR3 sequence is 13 residues long. The V and J ends lost 1 base and 6 bases respectively, with 10 bases between them.

This chain joins TRBV9 and TRBJ2-3; D is uncertain. Trimming removed 0 bases at V and 5 bases at J, with 7 bases between. The germline V gene encodes CDR1 SGDLS and CDR2 YYNGEE. The CDR3 runs to 13 residues. CDR3 amino acids: CASSVAALDTQYF. CDR3 in DNA: TGTGCCAGCAGCGTAGCAGCTCTAGATACGCAGTATTTT.

This clonotype was seen a handful of times. The chain combines TRBV28 with TRBJ2-7; no clear D gene. V dropped 8 bases and J dropped 3 bases, with 23 bases sitting between them. Looked up from germline, CDR1 is MDHEN and CDR2 is SYDVKM. The CDR3 spans 16 residues. As DNA, the CDR3 is TGTGCCAGCTCGGTGACCCCGGCTGGCGGAAGCTACGAGCAGTACTTC. Translating gives CASSVTPAGGSYEQYF.

The sample holds many counts of this clonotype. The V call is TRBV20-1, the J call TRBJ2-2; weak D call: TRBD2 (6 bases). V shed 6 bases and J shed 7 bases, with 15 bases lying between them. In germline, CDR1 is DFQATT, CDR2 SNEGSKA (reference sequence). The CDR3 covers 13 residues. In DNA form, the CDR3 reads TGCAGTGCCGGACTACACTCGGGCGGGGAGCTGTTTTTT. It specifies CSAGLHSGGELFF.

This clonotype was counted a few times. The rearrangement uses TRBV12-3 or TRBV12-4 and TRBJ1-6, with D tentatively TRBD1 (6 bases). The CDR3 has 13 residues. The V end was cut by 5 bases, the J end by 10 bases, with 12 bases between. The CDR3 here is CASSIQGGSPLHF. CDR3 DNA sequence: TGTGCCAGCAGTATACAGGGTGGCTCACCCCTCCACTTT.